The subject of this entry is one TCR beta chain. The target of this receptor is not known. Nothing much larger sits one base from this clone, and base qualities are not available. V lost 3 bases and J lost 4 bases, and the count of bases not matched to a germline gene is 7. Inclusive of the bounding cysteine and phenylalanine, the CDR3 is 14 residues long. Kept here is only the CDR3 DNA, which spans 42 bases and is read in frame from base 1. Based on the germline V gene, the CDR1 and CDR2 sequences are SQVTM and ANQGSEA. These data belong to a study of blood T cell repertoires in COVID-19 (dated by TCRdb to about 2020). Regarding the complete study: The collaborator samples originated in the United States, Italy and Spain and spanned the acute and convalescent phases of COVID-19. Where HLA class I and class II types were available, the types were taken from metadata supplied by the sample provider, not from assay-based typing. The material from the prospective study consisted of cDNA or gDNA derived from T cells, B-cell-depleted T cells, or PBMCs. Samples came from the ongoing ImmuneRACE study (first 160 participants) plus 1,254 subjects from 6 global collaborators. The repertoires were made available in a free public database intended to serve as a resource for research on the immune response to SARS-CoV-2. The sample metadata nearly always contained a de-identified subject ID, COVID-19 status, age in years and sex. Subjects who had been exposed to COVID-19, were actively infected with it, or had recovered from it provided the deeply sampled blood TCRbeta repertoires that made up the dataset. The full study reports these points: The amount of clinical and demographic metadata varied by source and participant and was provided uncurated.

Each collaborating institution followed its own protocols to collect whole blood in K2EDTA tubes. For TCRbeta analysis, collaborator samples were shipped as frozen whole blood, as isolated PBMCs, or as DNA extracted from either sample type. TCRbeta CDR3 regions were amplified from genomic DNA using the immunoSEQ Assay, a bias-controlled multiplex PCR. Per the authors' processing: Within the assay, amplification of reference gene primers was used to estimate how many nucleated cells each sample contained. To quantify the absolute abundance of each unique TCRbeta CDR3 rearrangement, sequence reads were collapsed and filtered. For each sample, productive Simpson clonality was calculated by taking the square root of Simpson's diversity index across productive rearrangements. Drawn from immuneACCESS, this table holds only the in-frame rearrangements with V and J called that TCRdb kept. Clones are partly lost; checked studies trace under half to an unresolved V gene and leave the rest unexplained. The V and J calls and clone size were taken over from that table, and D and trimming were inferred from the DNA. The sample table records over 200,000 clones; roughly 90% of these occur just once. The ten top clones hold approximately 2.6% of the sample.

The sequence links TRBV29-1 to TRBJ1-2, and TRBD1 aligns with 8 junction nucleotides. This receptor was obtained from a woman aged 55-69 years with acute or convalescent COVID-19. The sample taken for sequencing was peripheral blood. The DNA is as follows: TGCAGCGTTGACCCACAGGGGGGAGGCTATGGCTACACCTTC. This yields the protein CSVDPQGGGYGYTF.